A selection of T cell receptor beta chains follows, all from one sample in a study of blood T cell repertoires in COVID-19. Sequencing used immunoSEQ multiplex PCR; TCRdb keeps in-frame clones, though not all of them. The repertoire consists of about 42,000 clones, with 90% to 95% occurring once and the leading ten covering under 6%. Sequenced sample: peripheral blood. All receptors come from a human donor in a cohort sampled during active COVID-19. The conserved cysteine and the conserved F or W are not part of the CDR3 here. The D gene is left open where the match is weak. Clone size is shown for a subset of rows, as once, few, many or a class of expanded clone.

clone size	V gene	D gene	J gene	CDR3 protein
.	TRBV6-5	TRBD1	TRBJ1-2	ASSPNTGTAYGYT
.	TRBV2	TRBD2	TRBJ2-1	ASPARREYSGYNEQF
.	TRBV5-8	TRBD2	TRBJ2-3	ASTAGVTDTQY
.	TRBV7-2	.	TRBJ2-1	ASSPLWGTYNEQF
.	TRBV5-6	TRBD1	TRBJ1-6	ASSRTGNNSPLH
.	TRBV5-6	TRBD1	TRBJ1-1	ASSYPVRTGRDTEAF
.	TRBV5-4	.	TRBJ1-1	ASKLPGRDTEAF
.	TRBV13	.	TRBJ2-3	ASSSPGLSNTDTQY
.	TRBV19	.	TRBJ1-2	ASSPAAGVYGYT
.	TRBV6-5	.	TRBJ2-5	ASSYSLGRGETQY
few	TRBV5-5	.	TRBJ2-7	ASSLDLSSYEQY
.	TRBV12-3/TRBV12-4	TRBD1	TRBJ2-7	ASRTTGFYEQY
once	TRBV7-2	TRBD1	TRBJ1-6	ASSLRGGYGNSPLH
.	TRBV9	.	TRBJ2-7	ASSVGGRSSYEQY
.	TRBV5-1	TRBD1	TRBJ2-3	ASSLGDRGSADTQY
.	TRBV4-2	.	TRBJ2-7	ASSEPRASYEQY
few	TRBV7-8	.	TRBJ2-1	ASRAGGSYNEQF
.	TRBV4-2	.	TRBJ2-7	ASSQVYSVAYEQY
once	TRBV9	TRBD1	TRBJ1-2	ASSETGWGYT
once	TRBV11-3	.	TRBJ2-3	ASTPARQDDTQY
.	TRBV7-2	TRBD1	TRBJ1-1	ASSSQGAQRHLF
.	TRBV5-1	TRBD1	TRBJ1-4	ASSLVGDRGRWSEKLF
few	TRBV4-3	.	TRBJ1-3	ASSQDGVFTNTIY
.	TRBV30	TRBD1	TRBJ2-7	ALVGTGVYEQY
once	TRBV4-2	.	TRBJ2-7	ASSQATGDSYEQY
.	TRBV9	.	TRBJ2-3	ASSVASRGGTDTQY
.	TRBV4-2	.	TRBJ1-3	ASSQELSTGNSGNTIY
.	TRBV7-6	.	TRBJ2-5	ASSLGAGHMETQY
.	TRBV7-9	TRBD1	TRBJ2-5	ASSLAYGQGEETQY
once	TRBV4-1	TRBD2	TRBJ2-1	ASSRSSGGAFLNEQF
.	TRBV14	TRBD1	TRBJ2-2	ASSRGTGVALNTGELF
.	TRBV5-8	TRBD1	TRBJ2-7	ASSQRDRVYEQY
.	TRBV14	TRBD2	TRBJ2-3	ASSFGLAVFTDTQY
few	TRBV9	.	TRBJ1-1	ASSVERSMNTEAF
.	TRBV6-1	TRBD1	TRBJ1-2	ASSEGQGSGYT
.	TRBV6-2/TRBV6-3	TRBD2	TRBJ2-7	ASSDAGTSAYEQY
.	TRBV4-1	.	TRBJ1-5	ASSQVPGPGQPQH
.	TRBV4-1	TRBD2	TRBJ2-1	ASSQESRNSGRFNSAYNEQF
.	TRBV5-6	.	TRBJ2-3	ASARLSSTDTQY
.	TRBV7-2	.	TRBJ2-2	ASSLNKASLNTGELF
.	TRBV6-6	.	TRBJ1-3	ASSPGFGNTIY
.	TRBV7-8	TRBD1	TRBJ2-3	ASSRRRDRSTDTQY
.	TRBV7-3	TRBD2	TRBJ2-5	ASSPGLAEETQY
.	TRBV6-4	.	TRBJ1-5	ASKRAGRNQPQH